This T cell receptor beta chain was identified during a study of cytomegalovirus exposure and HLA in healthy donors. About the study: The approximately 710 first-cohort repertoires and the 130 or so validation repertoires shared the same platform, a later analysis reported. Study conclusions and caveats: It was about 180 TCR beta chains that were listed as cytomegalovirus-associated. Most observed TCR sequences were rare, whereas some public TCRs were detected in many donors. Three chains linked to CMV were shown in vitro to be specific for CMV antigens.

A note on this clone: Its specificity is unknown.

The table came from immunoSEQ multiplex PCR; TCRdb's copy has only in-frame clones and leaves some out. The sample records 190,000 or so clones, approximately 83% being singletons. This CDR3 spans 15 amino acids. V was clipped by 7 bases and J by 5 bases; unmatched bases: 8. Germline CDR1 reads SGHAT; CDR2 reads FQNNGV. The rearrangement uses TRBV11-2 and TRBJ2-1; 10 bases are shared with TRBD2. Sequencing was done on a sample of PBMCs. The receptor comes from a woman between 18 and 29 years old in good health and CMV-seropositive. CDR3 nucleotides: TGTGCCAGCACCAAAAGCGGGGGGGCAAACAATGAGCAGTTCTTC. The encoded protein is CASTKSGGANNEQFF. Full variable domain (missing parts from reference TRBV11-2 and TRBJ2-1): EAGVAQSPRYKIIEKRQSVAFWCNPISGHATLYWYQQILGQGPKLLIQFQNNGVVDDSQLPKDRFSAERLKGVDSTLKIQPAKLEDSAVYLCASTKSGGANNEQFFGPGTRLTVL.